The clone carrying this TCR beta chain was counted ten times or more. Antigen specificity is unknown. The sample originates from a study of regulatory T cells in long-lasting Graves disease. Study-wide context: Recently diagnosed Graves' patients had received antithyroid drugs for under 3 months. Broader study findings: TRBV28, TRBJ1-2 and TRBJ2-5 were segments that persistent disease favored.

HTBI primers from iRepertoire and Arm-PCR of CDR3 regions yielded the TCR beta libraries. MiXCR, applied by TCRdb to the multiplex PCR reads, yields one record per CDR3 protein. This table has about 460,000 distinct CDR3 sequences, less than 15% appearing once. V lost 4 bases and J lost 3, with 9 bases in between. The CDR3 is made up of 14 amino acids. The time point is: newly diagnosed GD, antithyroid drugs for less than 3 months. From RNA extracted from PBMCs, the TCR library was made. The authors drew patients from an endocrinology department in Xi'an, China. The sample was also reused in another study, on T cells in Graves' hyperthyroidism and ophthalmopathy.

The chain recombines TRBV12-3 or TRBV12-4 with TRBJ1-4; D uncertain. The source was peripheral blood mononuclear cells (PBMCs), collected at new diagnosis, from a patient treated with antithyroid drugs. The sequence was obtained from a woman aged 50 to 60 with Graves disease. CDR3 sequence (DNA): TGTGCCAGCAGTTCCCAGGAAGCTAATGAAAAACTGTTTTTT. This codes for CASSSQEANEKLFF.